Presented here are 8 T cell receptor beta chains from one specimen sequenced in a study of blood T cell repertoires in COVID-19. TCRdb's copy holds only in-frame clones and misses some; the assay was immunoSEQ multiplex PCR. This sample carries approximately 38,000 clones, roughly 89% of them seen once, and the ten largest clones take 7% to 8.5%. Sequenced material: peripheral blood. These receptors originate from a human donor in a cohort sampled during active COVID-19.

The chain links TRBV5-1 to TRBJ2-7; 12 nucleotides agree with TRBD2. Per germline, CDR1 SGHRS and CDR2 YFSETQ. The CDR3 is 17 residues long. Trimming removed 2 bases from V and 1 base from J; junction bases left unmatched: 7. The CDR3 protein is CASSFGTSGGTSYEQYF. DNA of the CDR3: TGCGCCAGCAGCTTCGGTACTAGCGGGGGGACTTCCTACGAGCAGTACTTC.

The CDR3 DNA reads TGTGCCAGCGGAGCGGGAGCAGAGTTCTTC. Translated, it gives CASGAGAEFF. V usage is TRBV12-3 or TRBV12-4 and J usage is TRBJ2-1; 8 bases are shared with TRBD2. This CDR3 region has 10 residues. Losses at the gene ends were 8 bases for V and 14 bases for J; bases not matched to a gene: 5.

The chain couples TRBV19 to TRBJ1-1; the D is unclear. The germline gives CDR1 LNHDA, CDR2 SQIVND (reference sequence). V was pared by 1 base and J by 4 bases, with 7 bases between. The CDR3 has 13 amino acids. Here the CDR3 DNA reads TGTGCCAGTAGTATAGCCGAGGGCACTGAAGCTTTCTTT. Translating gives CASSIAEGTEAFF. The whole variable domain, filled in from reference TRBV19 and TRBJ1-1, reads DGGITQSPKYLFRKEGQNVTLSCEQNLNHDAMYWYRQDPGQGLRLIYYSQIVNDFQKGDIAEGYSVSREKKESFPLTVTSAQKNPTAFYLCASSIAEGTEAFFGQGTRLTVV.

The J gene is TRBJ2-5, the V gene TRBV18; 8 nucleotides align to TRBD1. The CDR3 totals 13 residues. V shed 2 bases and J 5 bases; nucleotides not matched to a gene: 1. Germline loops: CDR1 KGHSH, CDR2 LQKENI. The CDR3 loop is CASSPRQGETQYF. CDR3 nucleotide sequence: TGTGCCAGCTCACCAAGACAGGGGGAGACCCAGTACTTC. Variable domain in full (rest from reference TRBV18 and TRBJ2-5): NAGVMQNPRHLVRRRGQEARLRCSPMKGHSHVYWYRQLPEEGLKFMVYLQKENIIDESGMPKERFSAEFPKEGPSILRIQQVVRGDSAAYFCASSPRQGETQYFGPGTRLLVL.

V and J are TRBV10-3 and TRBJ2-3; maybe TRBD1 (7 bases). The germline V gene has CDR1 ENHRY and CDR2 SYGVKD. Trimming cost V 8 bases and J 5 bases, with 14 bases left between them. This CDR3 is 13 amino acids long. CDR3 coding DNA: TGTGCCATCGGGGGGACAGCAAAAGATACGCAGTATTTT. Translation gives CAIGGTAKDTQYF.

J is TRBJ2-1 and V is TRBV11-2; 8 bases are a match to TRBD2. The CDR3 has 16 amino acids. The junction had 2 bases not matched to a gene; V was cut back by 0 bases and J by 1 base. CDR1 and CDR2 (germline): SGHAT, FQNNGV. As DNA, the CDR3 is TGTGCCAGCAGCTTAGATGGGACTAGGTCCTACAATGAGCAGTTCTTC. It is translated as CASSLDGTRSYNEQFF.

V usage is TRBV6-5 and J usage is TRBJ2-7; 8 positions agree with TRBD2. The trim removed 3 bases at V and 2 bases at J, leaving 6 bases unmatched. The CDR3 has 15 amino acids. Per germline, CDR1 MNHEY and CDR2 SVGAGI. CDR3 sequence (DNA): TGTGCCAGCAGTTATAGCGGGACATGGGCCTACGAGCAGTACTTC. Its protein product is CASSYSGTWAYEQYF.

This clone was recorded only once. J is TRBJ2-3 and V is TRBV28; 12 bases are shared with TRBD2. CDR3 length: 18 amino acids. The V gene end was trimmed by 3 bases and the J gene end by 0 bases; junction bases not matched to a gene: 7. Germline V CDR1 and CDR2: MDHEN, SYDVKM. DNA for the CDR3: TGTGCCAGCAGTTTCCCTAGCGGGAGGGTGGTGAGCACAGATACGCAGTATTTT. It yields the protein CASSFPSGRVVSTDTQYF. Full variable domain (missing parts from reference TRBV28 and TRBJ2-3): DVKVTQSSRYLVKRTGEKVFLECVQDMDHENMFWYRQDPGLGLRLIYFSYDVKMKEKGDIPEGYSVSREKKERFSLILESASTNQTSMYLCASSFPSGRVVSTDTQYFGPGTRLTVL.